The TCR beta chain under discussion was sequenced for a study of cytomegalovirus exposure and HLA in healthy donors. The wider study: There were 90 million to 130 million unique TCR beta sequences, drawn from 150 million to 200 million T cells, in an earlier analysis. Study-wide results and caveats: When the data were analyzed later, several of the most significant clusters appeared to be linked to common viral pathogens.

In its sample, this clone was seen a few times. What it binds is unknown. Primers included in the PCR were 60 Vbeta and 13 Jbeta primers. Profiled with immunoSEQ multiplex PCR; TCRdb holds only in-frame clones, not every one. The sample lists fewer than 200,000 clones; 9.5% were seen once. V was pared by 3 bases and J by 5 bases, with 8 bases of the junction left unmatched. The CDR3 loop spans 15 amino acids. Germline V gene data show CDR1 as MNHEY and CDR2 as SMNVEV (reference sequence). The chain couples TRBV27 to TRBJ1-2; 8 bases fit TRBD1. The receptor was isolated from a woman aged 25-40 years in good health and CMV-seropositive. The sample consisted of PBMCs. CDR3 amino acids: CASSFLDREGYGYTF. The CDR3 DNA sequence: TGTGCCAGCAGTTTCCTGGACAGGGAGGGTTATGGCTACACCTTC.